These 5 T cell receptor beta chains originate from one sample sequenced in a study of spatial heterogeneity in lung cancer. TCRdb re-derived calls from the 5' RACE reads in MiXCR, one entry per CDR3 protein. Of thousands of distinct CDR3 sequences in the sample, roughly 24% are singletons; the top ten hold roughly 15%. The time point is: sample taken at primary tumor resection. The study sequenced unsorted whole RNA from tumor, nontumor lung or frozen PBMC. The sequencing used PBMCs, collected at surgery. Receptors were obtained from a male donor with early-stage non-small cell lung cancer.

Sample share makes this clonotype medium-sized. V gene TRBV20-1 combines with J gene TRBJ2-3; 9 bases are a match to TRBD2. The CDR3 is 16 amino acids. The junction had 11 bases not matched to a gene; V was cut back by 5 bases and J by 2 bases. The germline CDR1 and CDR2 sequences are DFQATT and SNEGSKA (reference sequence). CDR3 in DNA: TGCAGTGCTCAAGGGGCTAGCGGGACCCTCACAGATACGCAGTATTTT. Amino acid sequence: CSAQGASGTLTDTQYF.

This clonotype was counted a few times. This CDR3 reads CASQGTDSNYGYTF. CDR3 sequence (DNA): TGTGCCAGCCAAGGGACAGATTCTAACTATGGCTACACCTTC. The V gene is TRBV6-6, the J gene TRBJ1-2, with 7 bases fitting TRBD1. The CDR3 covers 14 residues. V lost 8 bases, J lost 0 bases, and 6 bases stayed unmatched. The V gene's germline CDR1 is MNHNY and CDR2 SVGAGI (reference sequence).

This clonotype counts as medium-sized. The chain has TRBV25-1 and TRBJ2-3; the D is unclear. CDR1 is MGHDK, CDR2 SYGVNS, per germline. The CDR3 extends over 15 amino acids. Trimming cost V 5 bases and J 4 bases, with 16 bases left between them. The CDR3 sequence: CASSWDSPGADTQYF. The CDR3 region has the DNA TGTGCCAGCAGTTGGGATAGCCCTGGCGCAGATACGCAGTATTTT.

In its sample, this clonotype was seen a few times. The CDR3 loop is CATKVGLFQETQYF. The CDR3 DNA sequence: TGTGCCACCAAGGTGGGGCTGTTCCAAGAGACCCAGTACTTC. This chain links TRBV15 with TRBJ2-5; D is perhaps TRBD1 (5 bases). The V gene lost 7 bases and the J gene lost 1 base, with 13 bases spanning the gap. The CDR3 loop spans 14 amino acids. Germline values: CDR1 LNHNV, CDR2 YYDKDF (reference sequence).

By sample fraction, this clonotype is medium-sized (0.01 to 0.1%). V usage is TRBV28 and J usage is TRBJ2-4; TRBD2 agrees at 8 bases. Unmatched junction bases numbered 13, after V lost 7 bases and J lost 2 bases. CDR1 and CDR2 from the germline V gene are MDHEN and SYDVKM. The CDR3 covers 17 residues. This CDR3 is CASKPGGLRESKNIQYF. CDR3 in DNA: TGTGCCAGCAAGCCGGGGGGGCTCCGGGAGTCCAAAAACATTCAGTACTTC.